The text below deals with one T cell receptor (beta chain). This record comes from a study of shared clonotypes between healthy human individuals. The assay was immunoSEQ multiplex PCR, and TCRdb's table has in-frame clones only and misses some. The top ten clones hold 1.5% to 2% of a sample with around 1.9 million clones, 90% to 95% of them seen once. The naive CD8 fraction comprised CD45RO-negative cells positively selected for CCR7 and excluded terminally differentiated effector memory CD45RA+ cells. The receptor was isolated from a man in his late teens or twenties in good health. Some clones in this sample may be carry-over from other donors' samples. Sample: naive CD8+ T cells from PBMCs.

The CDR3 DNA sequence: TGTGCCAGCATGGAGATGACAGGGTACGAGCAGTACTTC. Encoded protein: CASMEMTGYEQYF. J is TRBJ2-7 and V is TRBV2; 7 bases match TRBD1. In germline, CDR1 is SNHLY, CDR2 FYNNEI. The CDR3 has 13 residues. V dropped 7 bases and J dropped 4; count of bases not matched to a gene: 7.